A selection of T cell receptor beta chains follows, all from one sample in a study of T cells in tumors after PD-1 blockade. This table comes from immunoSEQ multiplex PCR, and its TCRdb copy is limited to in-frame clones, with some not included. The top ten clones hold roughly a sixth of a sample with around 50,000 clones, 60% to 80% of them seen once. The sequences come from PBMCs, collected before anti-PD-1 treatment. The origin of the receptors is a human donor with basal cell carcinoma. Each CDR3 is given with its conserved first and last residue. Each record gives: clone size, CDR3 length, V gene, D gene, J gene, CDR3 protein, CDR3 DNA. D genes are given only for firm matches. Clone size appears in some rows only: once, few, many, or a class for an expanded clone.

.	18	TRBV6-7	.	TRBJ2-2	CASSKWVLTRPNTGELFF	TGTGCCAGCAGTAAATGGGTACTTACTAGGCCGAACACCGGGGAGCTGTTTTTT
.	18	TRBV18	TRBD2	TRBJ2-1	CASSPPPTSGRAGDEQFF	TGTGCCAGCTCACCACCTCCTACTAGCGGGAGGGCCGGGGATGAGCAGTTCTTC
.	12	TRBV19	.	TRBJ2-5	CASSSGQETQYF	TGTGCCAGTAGCTCGGGGCAAGAGACCCAGTACTTC
.	15	TRBV3-1/TRBV3-2	TRBD1	TRBJ1-2	CASSRRDRGLYGYTF	TGTGCCAGCAGCCGTCGAGACAGGGGACTCTATGGCTACACCTTC
few	12	TRBV6-6	.	TRBJ1-1	CASSYGPTEAFF	TGTGCCAGCAGTTACGGCCCCACTGAAGCTTTCTTT
.	14	TRBV5-1	.	TRBJ2-1	CASSLEVKVNEQFF	TGCGCCAGCAGCTTGGAGGTTAAAGTCAATGAGCAGTTCTTC
.	13	TRBV12-3/TRBV12-4	.	TRBJ1-1	CASSLGGETEAFF	TGTGCCAGCAGCTTGGGGGGGGAGACTGAAGCTTTCTTT
.	12	TRBV29-1	.	TRBJ1-1	CSVTVGTTEAFF	TGCAGCGTCACGGTGGGGACCACTGAAGCTTTCTTT
.	15	TRBV5-1	.	TRBJ2-1	CASSLEPASYNEQFF	TGCGCCAGCAGCTTGGAACCAGCCTCCTACAATGAGCAGTTCTTC
.	15	TRBV6-1	.	TRBJ1-1	CASSEVRGGGTEAFF	TGTGCCAGCAGTGAAGTAAGGGGCGGGGGCACTGAAGCTTTCTTT
.	14	TRBV19	.	TRBJ1-2	CASSGRADNYGYTF	TGTGCCAGTAGTGGGAGGGCCGATAACTATGGCTACACCTTC
.	13	TRBV18	.	TRBJ1-5	CASSPKDNQPQHF	TGTGCCAGCTCACCCAAGGACAATCAGCCCCAGCATTTT
.	11	TRBV12-3/TRBV12-4	TRBD1	TRBJ2-7	CASSSRGEQYF	TGTGCCAGCAGTTCCAGGGGGGAGCAGTACTTC
.	16	TRBV5-5	TRBD1	TRBJ2-3	CASSRVGTGNGDTQYF	TGTGCCAGCAGCCGAGTAGGGACAGGTAATGGAGATACGCAGTATTTT
.	16	TRBV4-1	TRBD2	TRBJ2-1	CASSHDLAGGHGEQFF	TGCGCCAGCAGCCACGACTTAGCGGGGGGGCATGGTGAGCAGTTCTTC
.	13	TRBV9	.	TRBJ1-1	CASSALPRTEAFF	TGTGCCAGCAGCGCCCTGCCCCGTACTGAAGCTTTCTTT
.	14	TRBV5-1	.	TRBJ2-7	CASSLTSGSYEQYF	TGCGCCAGCAGCTTGACTTCAGGGAGCTACGAGCAGTACTTC
.	14	TRBV3-1/TRBV3-2	.	TRBJ1-2	CASSQAEQGYGYTF	TGTGCCAGCAGCCAAGCCGAACAGGGCTATGGCTACACCTTC
.	15	TRBV30	TRBD1	TRBJ2-7	CACYIRGQGSYEQYF	TGTGCCTGTTACATAAGGGGACAGGGGTCCTACGAGCAGTACTTC
.	19	TRBV5-5	.	TRBJ2-2	CASSLPRTDPRQNTGELFF	TGTGCCAGCAGCTTGCCCCGGACCGATCCTAGGCAGAACACCGGGGAGCTGTTTTTT
few	13	TRBV3-1/TRBV3-2	.	TRBJ2-2	CATTGTNTGELFF	TGTGCCACGACAGGCACGAACACCGGGGAGCTGTTTTTT
.	13	TRBV10-3	.	TRBJ1-2	CAISEGTYYGYTF	TGTGCCATCAGTGAAGGGACCTACTATGGCTACACCTTC
.	13	TRBV6-4	.	TRBJ2-6	CATRPSGANVLTF	TGTGCCACCAGACCTTCTGGGGCCAACGTCCTGACTTTC
.	16	TRBV9	.	TRBJ2-7	CASSVGGDPGANEQYF	TGTGCCAGCAGCGTAGGGGGGGACCCCGGGGCCAACGAGCAGTACTTC
few	15	TRBV30	.	TRBJ1-1	CAWSVRLNGDTEAFF	TGTGCCTGGAGTGTACGATTAAACGGGGACACTGAAGCTTTCTTT
.	16	TRBV2	.	TRBJ2-2	CASRAGQIANTGELFF	TGTGCCAGCAGGGCGGGACAGATTGCGAACACCGGGGAGCTGTTTTTT
.	15	TRBV7-9	.	TRBJ1-6	CASSLDPGGNSPLHF	TGTGCCAGCAGCTTAGATCCGGGTGGAAATTCACCCCTCCACTTT
.	16	TRBV5-6	.	TRBJ2-5	CASSLVAYGGQETQYF	TGTGCCAGCAGCTTGGTGGCTTATGGGGGCCAAGAGACCCAGTACTTC
few	14	TRBV9	.	TRBJ1-1	CASSSPSLNTEAFF	TGTGCCAGCAGCTCACCGAGCCTGAACACTGAAGCTTTCTTT
.	15	TRBV9	.	TRBJ2-3	CASSVGPGGADTQYF	TGTGCCAGCAGCGTAGGTCCGGGGGGCGCAGATACGCAGTATTTT
.	13	TRBV4-1	.	TRBJ2-7	CASSPDGGYEQYF	TGCGCCAGCAGCCCGGACGGAGGATACGAGCAGTACTTC
.	17	TRBV28	TRBD1	TRBJ1-5	CASSLGSRGIENQPQHF	TGTGCCAGCAGTTTGGGTTCCAGGGGGATAGAGAATCAGCCCCAGCATTTT
.	20	TRBV5-1	TRBD1	TRBJ2-2	CASSLRDHPGQGGNTGELFF	TGCGCCAGCAGCTTGAGGGACCACCCGGGACAGGGGGGAAACACCGGGGAGCTGTTTTTT
.	15	TRBV9	TRBD1	TRBJ2-7	CASSPPGQGLYEQYF	TGTGCCAGCAGCCCCCCGGGACAGGGTCTCTACGAGCAGTACTTC
.	12	TRBV3-1/TRBV3-2	.	TRBJ2-7	CASSQTPYEQYF	TGTGCCAGCAGCCAAACGCCCTACGAGCAGTACTTC
.	12	TRBV11-3	.	TRBJ2-1	CASSLDENEQFF	TGTGCCAGCAGCTTAGATGAGAATGAGCAGTTCTTC
.	15	TRBV4-1	.	TRBJ1-2	CASSQGTASRYGYTF	TGCGCCAGCAGCCAAGGGACAGCCAGTCGGTATGGCTACACCTTC
.	15	TRBV28	.	TRBJ1-4	CASSSGSGVEEKLFF	TGTGCCAGCAGTTCTGGGTCGGGGGTTGAGGAAAAACTGTTTTTT
.	15	TRBV9	.	TRBJ1-4	CASSLGGATNEKLFF	TGTGCCAGCAGCCTAGGGGGGGCGACTAATGAAAAACTGTTTTTT
.	13	TRBV6-5	TRBD1	TRBJ2-2	CASNPDRAGELFF	TGTGCCAGCAACCCGGACAGGGCCGGGGAGCTGTTTTTT